The next 5 T cell receptor beta chains were all read from a single sample in a study of blood T cell repertoires in COVID-19. Only in-frame clones appear in the TCRdb table, and some are missing; sequencing was by immunoSEQ multiplex PCR. This sample yields approximately 300,000 clones, of which 70% to 90% are seen a single time; 4% to 5% belongs to the top ten. Sequencing was carried out using PBMCs or T cells enriched from blood (not recorded which). The receptors here all came from a man aged 30 to 45 who had recovered from COVID-19.

The chain links TRBV27 to TRBJ1-4; 11 bases are shared with TRBD1. Germline loops: CDR1 MNHEY, CDR2 SMNVEV (reference sequence). V trimming: 5 bases; J trimming: 2 bases; junction bases outside the gene matches: 7. This CDR3 has 17 residues. Here the CDR3 reads CASSAGQGVVTNEKLFF. The CDR3 DNA follows: TGTGCCAGCAGTGCGGGACAGGGGGTAGTGACTAATGAAAAACTGTTTTTT.

This sequence joins TRBV9 and TRBJ1-2, with D hard to call. V was clipped by 2 bases and J by 2 bases, with 7 bases between them. CDR3 length: 13 residues. The germline CDR1 and CDR2 sequences are SGDLS and YYNGEE. Written as DNA, the CDR3 is TGTGCCAGCAGCGTGCAACAGAACTATGGCTACACCTTC. This sequence encodes CASSVQQNYGYTF.

This chain uses TRBV30 with TRBJ2-1; TRBD1 is a possible D gene (6 bases). Germline V gene lookup returns CDR1 GTSNPN and CDR2 SVGIG (reference sequence). The V end was cut by 3 bases, the J end by 3 bases, with 12 bases between. This CDR3 spans 14 amino acids. The DNA of the CDR3 is TGTGCCTGGAGGTCAGGGGCGGGCTACAATGAGCAGTTCTTC. This translates into CAWRSGAGYNEQFF.

V and J are TRBV6-6 and TRBJ2-4, with D perhaps TRBD2 (6 bases). The CDR3 length is 20 residues. Trimming pared 5 bases from V and 0 bases from J, leaving 26 bases between. Germline loops: CDR1 MNHNY, CDR2 SVGAGI (reference sequence). CDR3: CASSRRGVPISGGAKNIQYF. The CDR3 nucleotides read TGTGCCAGCAGTCGGAGGGGAGTCCCGATTAGCGGAGGAGCCAAAAACATTCAGTACTTC.

V gene TRBV2 combines with J gene TRBJ1-2; 9 bases line up with TRBD1. Per the germline V gene, CDR1 is SNHLY and CDR2 is FYNNEI. The V gene end was trimmed by 6 bases and the J gene end by 2 bases; junction bases not matched to a gene: 4. This CDR3 is built from 14 residues. The CDR3 spells CASRRGQGNYGYTF. The CDR3, as DNA: TGTGCCAGCAGGAGGGGACAGGGCAACTATGGCTACACCTTC.